This T cell receptor beta chain was sequenced for a study of identifying expanded T cells in peripheral blood. Findings and limits, study-wide: Over two and four weeks, about 15 and 19 clones changed, versus 1.2 between replicates.

During the collection period, no donor immune events like infections were recorded. The CDR3 totals 15 residues. Trimming shortened V by 1 base and J by 1 base, and 10 bases separated the two germline ends. Germline-derived CDR1 and CDR2 are LGHNT and FRNRAP. With regard to this clone: Antigen specificity is unknown.

Measured with immunoSEQ multiplex PCR; TCRdb has only the in-frame clones, and not every one. Of about 90,000 clones in the sample, around 85% are singletons; the top ten hold around 5.2%. The sample consisted of blood. This receptor was identified in a person between 18 and 75 years old in good health. The chain uses TRBV12-5 and TRBJ1-1, with D maybe TRBD1 (6 bases). The CDR3 protein is CASGLEAGENTEAFF. DNA of the CDR3: TGTGCTAGTGGTTTGGAGGCAGGGGAGAACACTGAAGCTTTCTTT.